What follows describes a single T cell receptor beta chain. The target antigen is unknown. PCR involved 60 Vbeta and 13 Jbeta primers. Here immunoSEQ multiplex PCR was the method, and the copy in TCRdb shows in-frame clones only, minus some. The sample has some 110,000 clones; about 70% are singletons. These data belong to a study of cytomegalovirus exposure and HLA in healthy donors. In the study overall: The early release's HLA-typed donors yielded tens of millions of unique TCRs. Findings and limits, study-wide: Sequencing depth across donors, presence/absence analyses assumed, was roughly uniform. Later analysis placed DRB1 highest and HLA-C lowest in TCR association rates, which differed by HLA locus. Reportedly, fewer N-insertions than the approximately 690-donor mean appeared in an Asian-associated ancestry cluster in a later analysis.

The germline gives CDR1 SGHRS, CDR2 YFSETQ. V shed 0 bases and J 0 bases; nucleotides not matched to a gene: 7. There are 17 residues in the CDR3. Material for sequencing was PBMCs. The J gene is TRBJ1-2, the V gene TRBV5-1, with TRBD1 matching 8 bases. The source of this sequence is a woman aged 25 to 39 in good health and CMV-seronegative. This CDR3 reads CASSLGRGQVANYGYTF. The CDR3 DNA follows: TGCGCCAGCAGCTTGGGAAGGGGACAGGTAGCTAACTATGGCTACACCTTC.